These T cell receptor beta chains were read from a single sample in a study of regulatory T cells in long-lasting Graves disease. TCRdb re-derived calls from the multiplex PCR reads in MiXCR, one entry per CDR3 protein. The sample has hundreds of thousands of distinct CDR3 sequences; over 15% are singletons. These records were also assigned to another study, of T cells in Graves' hyperthyroidism and ophthalmopathy.

The sample here was peripheral blood mononuclear cells (PBMCs), taken at new diagnosis, from a patient treated with antithyroid drugs. Receptors were obtained from a man aged 35-49 years with Graves disease. CDR3s include the opening cysteine and the closing phenylalanine or tryptophan. A D gene is named only where the DNA matches it firmly. For some rows the clone size is stated as once, few or many, or as a class when expanded; others skip it.

j_gene: TRBJ1-5; v_gene: TRBV28; d_gene: TRBD1; abundance: few; CDR3nt: TGCGCCAGCAGCCTGAACCGCTTACAGGGGCGGGGACAGCCCCAGCATTTT; CDR3aa: CASSLNRLQGRGQPQHF
j_gene: TRBJ1-4; v_gene: TRBV30; d_gene: .; abundance: few; CDR3nt: TGTGCCACCTACCTTGGGGCCTGGTTTTTT; CDR3aa: CATYLGAWFF
j_gene: TRBJ2-1; v_gene: TRBV20-1; d_gene: .; abundance: many; CDR3nt: TGCAGTGCTCGCGAGCTCCTCTCCTACAATGAGCAGTTCTTC; CDR3aa: CSARELLSYNEQFF
j_gene: TRBJ2-3; v_gene: TRBV5-1; d_gene: TRBD2; abundance: many; CDR3nt: TGCGCCAGCAGCAGGGGACTAGCGGGCACAGATACGCAGTATTTT; CDR3aa: CASSRGLAGTDTQYF
j_gene: TRBJ1-1; v_gene: TRBV7-2; d_gene: .; abundance: .; CDR3nt: TGTGCCAGCAGCTTAGTTACTACCGCGAACACTGAAGCTTTCTTT; CDR3aa: CASSLVTTANTEAFF
j_gene: TRBJ1-1; v_gene: TRBV7-9; d_gene: TRBD1; abundance: many; CDR3nt: TGTGCCAGCAGCGGCCCGAGAGCAGGGGGCACTGAAGCTTTCTTT; CDR3aa: CASSGPRAGGTEAFF
j_gene: TRBJ2-7; v_gene: TRBV9; d_gene: .; abundance: many; CDR3nt: TGTGCCAGCAGCGGGGGTGCTTACGAGCAGTACTTC; CDR3aa: CASSGGAYEQYF
j_gene: TRBJ2-3; v_gene: TRBV12-3/TRBV12-4; d_gene: TRBD1; abundance: many; CDR3nt: TGTGCCAGCAGCAGACAGGGCCGGGCGCAGTATTTT; CDR3aa: CASSRQGRAQYF
j_gene: TRBJ1-5; v_gene: TRBV10-3; d_gene: .; abundance: many; CDR3nt: TGTGCCATCAGTGAGAGTCAGGGAGGGACCCCTAATCAGCCCCAGCATTTT; CDR3aa: CAISESQGGTPNQPQHF
j_gene: TRBJ2-5; v_gene: TRBV10-2; d_gene: .; abundance: .; CDR3nt: TGCGCCAGCAGTGAGGAGACAGGAGGGCAAGAGACCCAGTACTTC; CDR3aa: CASSEETGGQETQYF
j_gene: TRBJ2-7; v_gene: TRBV20-1; d_gene: .; abundance: many; CDR3nt: TGCAGTGCGGCAACCGGGACCGCATCCTACGAGCAGTACTTC; CDR3aa: CSAATGTASYEQYF
j_gene: TRBJ2-7; v_gene: TRBV5-8; d_gene: .; abundance: few; CDR3nt: TGTGCCAGCAGCCGGGGGCCCCTCCGCGAGCAGTACTTC; CDR3aa: CASSRGPLREQYF
j_gene: TRBJ2-3; v_gene: TRBV5-1; d_gene: .; abundance: many; CDR3nt: TGCGCCAGCAGCTTGGAGTACGGGGCGACAGATACGCAGTATTTT; CDR3aa: CASSLEYGATDTQYF
j_gene: TRBJ2-1; v_gene: TRBV5-4; d_gene: .; abundance: few; CDR3nt: TGTGCCAGCAGCTTGGCCGAGGACGCAACCTACAATGAGCAGTTCTTC; CDR3aa: CASSLAEDATYNEQFF
j_gene: TRBJ1-3; v_gene: TRBV28; d_gene: .; abundance: many; CDR3nt: TGTGCCAGCAGTTGGGCGGGAGACACCATATATTTT; CDR3aa: CASSWAGDTIYF
j_gene: TRBJ1-6; v_gene: TRBV2; d_gene: .; abundance: many; CDR3nt: TGTGCCAGCAGACAGGACTTTAATTCACCCCTCCACTTT; CDR3aa: CASRQDFNSPLHF
j_gene: TRBJ1-5; v_gene: TRBV12-5; d_gene: .; abundance: many; CDR3nt: TGTGCTAGTGGTTTGGTACTCCTGAATCAGCCCCAGCATTTT; CDR3aa: CASGLVLLNQPQHF
j_gene: TRBJ2-5; v_gene: TRBV28; d_gene: .; abundance: many; CDR3nt: TGTGCCAGCAGTTTTGGGTACAGCCAAGAGACCCAGTACTTC; CDR3aa: CASSFGYSQETQYF
j_gene: TRBJ2-1; v_gene: TRBV9; d_gene: TRBD2; abundance: few; CDR3nt: TGTGCCAGCAGCCCGGGGGTGGGACTAGCGGGATACAATGAGCAGTTCTTC; CDR3aa: CASSPGVGLAGYNEQFF
j_gene: TRBJ2-7; v_gene: TRBV7-8; d_gene: .; abundance: many; CDR3nt: TGTGCCAGCAGCACCTTGGGCTCCTACGAGCAGTACTTC; CDR3aa: CASSTLGSYEQYF
j_gene: TRBJ2-1; v_gene: TRBV7-6; d_gene: TRBD1; abundance: few; CDR3nt: TGTGCCAGCAGCTTCCGAGGGGACAGCTACAATGAGCAGTTCTTC; CDR3aa: CASSFRGDSYNEQFF
j_gene: TRBJ1-1; v_gene: TRBV4-1; d_gene: .; abundance: .; CDR3nt: TGCGCCAGCAGCCCGCTGGGGGGGGCGAAGACTGAAGCTTTCTTT; CDR3aa: CASSPLGGAKTEAFF
j_gene: TRBJ2-7; v_gene: TRBV5-1; d_gene: .; abundance: many; CDR3nt: TGCGCCAGCAGCTTGGGTGTAGATCCGAGTGAGCAGTACTTC; CDR3aa: CASSLGVDPSEQYF
j_gene: TRBJ2-7; v_gene: TRBV5-1; d_gene: .; abundance: .; CDR3nt: TGCGCCAGCGAAGGGGATGACTCCTACGAGCAGTACTTC; CDR3aa: CASEGDDSYEQYF
j_gene: TRBJ2-2; v_gene: TRBV9; d_gene: TRBD1; abundance: few; CDR3nt: TGTGCCAGCATGCGGACAGGCCACAACACCGGGGAGCTGTTTTTT; CDR3aa: CASMRTGHNTGELFF
j_gene: TRBJ2-4; v_gene: TRBV7-2; d_gene: TRBD1; abundance: few; CDR3nt: TGTGCCGTCCGGGACAGGACTTTAGCCAAAAACATTCAGTACTTC; CDR3aa: CAVRDRTLAKNIQYF
j_gene: TRBJ2-3; v_gene: TRBV28; d_gene: TRBD1; abundance: many; CDR3nt: TGTGCCAGCAGTTTAACGGGACAGGGTCATACGCAGTATTTT; CDR3aa: CASSLTGQGHTQYF
j_gene: TRBJ2-1; v_gene: TRBV7-9; d_gene: TRBD2; abundance: .; CDR3nt: TGTGCCAGCAGCTTAACTAGCGGGGGCAACGATGAGCAGTTCTTC; CDR3aa: CASSLTSGGNDEQFF
j_gene: TRBJ1-4; v_gene: TRBV9; d_gene: TRBD1; abundance: .; CDR3nt: TGTGCCAGCAGCGACGGGACAGGGGTTGCAAAACTGTTTTTT; CDR3aa: CASSDGTGVAKLFF
j_gene: TRBJ2-7; v_gene: TRBV20-1; d_gene: .; abundance: many; CDR3nt: TGCAGTGCTAGAGATGTGGGGGGAACCCATTACGAGCAGTACTTC; CDR3aa: CSARDVGGTHYEQYF
j_gene: TRBJ2-5; v_gene: TRBV5-1; d_gene: TRBD2; abundance: few; CDR3nt: TGCGCCAGCAGCTTCAATAGCGGGGCGGAGACCCAGTACTTC; CDR3aa: CASSFNSGAETQYF
j_gene: TRBJ2-7; v_gene: TRBV2; d_gene: TRBD2; abundance: many; CDR3nt: TGTGCCAGCAGTGAAGTAGCGGGAACTAACTACGAGCAGTACTTC; CDR3aa: CASSEVAGTNYEQYF
j_gene: TRBJ2-3; v_gene: TRBV7-2; d_gene: .; abundance: .; CDR3nt: TGTGCCAGCAGCTTTGGACCCGGGGATACGCAGTATTTT; CDR3aa: CASSFGPGDTQYF
j_gene: TRBJ2-2; v_gene: TRBV5-1; d_gene: .; abundance: .; CDR3nt: .; CDR3aa: CASSLGTLTPYEQYFGPGTGELFF
j_gene: TRBJ2-2; v_gene: TRBV20-1; d_gene: TRBD2; abundance: once; CDR3nt: TGCAGTGCTAGAGGGGGGAGCGGGACCGCGTCGTCCGGGGAGCTGTTTTTT; CDR3aa: CSARGGSGTASSGELFF
j_gene: TRBJ1-6; v_gene: TRBV6-5; d_gene: TRBD1; abundance: few; CDR3nt: TGTGCCAGCAGTTACTCTGGGACAGGGAGTAATTCACCCCTCCACTTT; CDR3aa: CASSYSGTGSNSPLHF
j_gene: TRBJ1-1; v_gene: TRBV4-1; d_gene: .; abundance: .; CDR3nt: TGCGCCAGCAGCCGGAAGGGTGGAGCCAGCACTGAAGCTTTCTTT; CDR3aa: CASSRKGGASTEAFF
j_gene: TRBJ2-5; v_gene: TRBV12-3/TRBV12-4; d_gene: TRBD1; abundance: few; CDR3nt: TGTGCCAGCACCATAGGGGACAGGGAGGCAGAGACCCAGTACTTC; CDR3aa: CASTIGDREAETQYF
j_gene: TRBJ2-6; v_gene: TRBV5-8; d_gene: TRBD1; abundance: many; CDR3nt: TGTGCCAGCAGCTTGGGGACAGGGTCTGGGGCCAACGTCCTGACTTTC; CDR3aa: CASSLGTGSGANVLTF
j_gene: TRBJ2-1; v_gene: TRBV6-5; d_gene: .; abundance: .; CDR3nt: TGTGCCAGCAGTTTGGACGGCGAGCCCTCCTACAATGAGCAGTTCTTC; CDR3aa: CASSLDGEPSYNEQFF
j_gene: TRBJ1-1; v_gene: TRBV4-2; d_gene: TRBD1; abundance: many; CDR3nt: TGTGCCAGCAGCCAAGATACCAGGGGGACTGAAGCTTTCTTT; CDR3aa: CASSQDTRGTEAFF
j_gene: TRBJ1-1; v_gene: TRBV6-1; d_gene: .; abundance: .; CDR3nt: TGTGCCAGCAGTGAACTCCAGGGTGGGATGGCAAACACTGAAGCTTTCTTT; CDR3aa: CASSELQGGMANTEAFF
j_gene: TRBJ1-6; v_gene: TRBV28; d_gene: .; abundance: many; CDR3nt: TGTGCCAGCAGCTTAACCGGGACCGGGGCACCCCTCCACTTT; CDR3aa: CASSLTGTGAPLHF